These 23 T cell receptor beta chains originate from one sample sequenced in a study of blood T cell repertoires in COVID-19. Assay used: immunoSEQ multiplex PCR; TCRdb lists only in-frame clones, some missing. The sample includes about 86,000 clones, over 80% of them seen just once. Sequencing input: peripheral blood. The receptors come from a woman at least 80 years old with active or convalescent COVID-19.

The chain combines TRBV28 with TRBJ1-1; D gene ambiguous. Germline CDR1 MDHEN, CDR2 SYDVKM. Trimming took 7 bases from V and 5 from J, leaving 11 bases between them. The CDR3 contains 12 residues. The DNA of the CDR3 is TGTGCCAGCAATGGAGGGAGGACTGAAGCTTTCTTT. This sequence encodes CASNGGRTEAFF.

This CDR3 reads CASSSWDREAYF. The CDR3 DNA reads as TGTGCCAGCAGTTCCTGGGACAGGGAAGCCTACTTC. The gene calls are TRBV12-3 or TRBV12-4 and TRBJ2-7, with 9 bases lining up with TRBD1. The V and J ends lost 4 bases and 13 bases, in that order; junction bases with no gene match: 8. This CDR3 has 12 amino acids.

This chain joins TRBV3-1 (or the pseudogene TRBV3-2) and TRBJ2-3, with 7 bases fitting TRBD2. After removal of 4 bases from V and 1 base from J, the junction contained 5 bases not matched to a gene. This CDR3 contains 15 residues. Germline V gives CDR1 LGHDT, CDR2 YNNKEL (reference sequence). CDR3 loop: CASSPLAGGTDTQYF. DNA of the CDR3: TGTGCCAGCAGCCCCCTGGCGGGAGGCACAGATACGCAGTATTTT.

The V call is TRBV11-2, the J call TRBJ2-5; D not resolved. Trimming took off 1 base at V and 1 base at J, with 10 bases between the two ends. Germline V gene data show CDR1 as SGHAT and CDR2 as FQNNGV. The CDR3 consists of 15 residues. In DNA form, the CDR3 reads TGTGCCAGCAGCTTAGGCGGCCACCCCCAAGAGACCCAGTACTTC. Protein: CASSLGGHPQETQYF.

This clone came up a few times. V is TRBV28 and J is TRBJ1-2; D unresolved. The germline CDR1 and CDR2 sequences are MDHEN and SYDVKM. The CDR3 is made up of 13 amino acids. V lost 4 bases, J lost 0 bases, and 6 bases lay in between. DNA for the CDR3: TGTGCCAGCAGTTGGAGTCCTAACTATGGCTACACCTTC. Its protein is CASSWSPNYGYTF.

This sequence joins TRBV5-4 and TRBJ2-3; weak D call: TRBD2 (7 bases). Looked up from germline, CDR1 is SGHNT and CDR2 is YYREEE (reference sequence). The germline V and J ends were trimmed by 4 bases and 9 bases, with 30 bases remaining between them. The CDR3 is 18 amino acids. Here the CDR3 reads CASSRGISGGPSLGTQYF. CDR3 sequence (DNA): TGTGCCAGCAGCAGGGGGATATCGGGGGGCCCCAGCCTTGGCACGCAGTATTTT.

This clone was detected once. This chain uses TRBV19 with TRBJ2-2; D is ambiguous. There are 14 residues in the CDR3. V was clipped by 7 bases and J by 4 bases, with 13 bases between them. Germline CDR1 reads LNHDA; CDR2 reads SQIVND (reference sequence). The CDR3, as DNA: TGTGCCAGTAAAACGCACTCTAGCACCGGGGAGCTGTTTTTT. It is translated as CASKTHSSTGELFF.

The V gene is TRBV9, the J gene TRBJ1-1; D might be TRBD1 (5 bases). The CDR3 extends over 15 amino acids. V gave up 4 bases and J gave up 0 bases, with 13 bases separating them. CDR1 is SGDLS, CDR2 YYNGEE, per germline. The CDR3, as DNA: TGTGCCAGCAGCCTAGGGGCAAGTATGAACACTGAAGCTTTCTTT. Amino acid sequence: CASSLGASMNTEAFF.

A few counts support this clone. V and J are TRBV6-5 and TRBJ1-3; D remains ambiguous. CDR3 length: 13 amino acids. CDR1 and CDR2 from the germline V gene are MNHEY and SVGAGI. V lost 5 bases, J lost 1 base, and 6 bases lay in between. The CDR3 protein is CASSRDSGNTIYF. As DNA, the CDR3 is TGTGCCAGCAGTCGAGATTCTGGAAACACCATATATTTT.

J is TRBJ1-1 and V is TRBV6-6; TRBD1 might be the D (6 bases). V was trimmed by 5 bases and J by 5 bases, leaving 18 bases between them. The germline V gene has CDR1 MNHNY and CDR2 SVGAGI (reference sequence). The CDR3 totals 15 residues. The DNA for the CDR3 is TGTGCCAGCAGTCCCCCTCAGGACAGAGGAACTGAAGCTTTCTTT. Its protein product is CASSPPQDRGTEAFF.

The V call is TRBV9, the J call TRBJ2-3; 8 bases fit TRBD2. The V and J ends lost 3 bases and 0 bases, in that order; junction bases with no gene match: 9. Germline V lookup: CDR1 SGDLS, CDR2 YYNGEE. The CDR3 sequence is 17 residues long. DNA for the CDR3: TGTGCCAGCAGCGCACCGGGAGGGGGGGAGAGCACAGATACGCAGTATTTT. Translating it yields CASSAPGGGESTDTQYF. Filled out from reference TRBV9 and TRBJ2-3, the complete variable domain reads DSGVTQTPKHLITATGQRVTLRCSPRSGDLSVYWYQQSLDQGLQFLIQYYNGEERAKGNILERFSAQQFPDLHSELNLSSLELGDSALYFCASSAPGGGESTDTQYFGPGTRLTVL.

This clone appeared a single time. The chain combines TRBV7-8 with TRBJ2-5; 10 bases are shared with TRBD2. Per the germline V gene, CDR1 is SGHVS and CDR2 is FQNEAQ. The trim removed 5 bases at V and 5 bases at J, leaving 8 bases unmatched. This CDR3 has 15 residues. For the CDR3, the DNA is TGTGCCAGCAGCGGACCGGGACTAGCGAGGGAGACCCAGTACTTC. It is translated as CASSGPGLARETQYF.

The chain links TRBV20-1 to TRBJ1-5; no definite D call. CDR3 length equals 11 residues. Germline CDR1 is DFQATT and CDR2 is SNEGSKA (reference sequence). V lost 3 bases and J lost 7, with 7 bases in between. In nucleotides, the CDR3 is TGCAGTGCTAGGGGAGGCCAGCCCCAGCATTTT. Residues: CSARGGQPQHF.

The J gene is TRBJ2-7, the V gene TRBV5-1; 7 bases line up with TRBD2. The V segment lost 0 bases and the J segment 4 bases; nucleotides outside the gene matches: 4. The CDR3 has 14 residues. Germline CDR1 is SGHRS and CDR2 is YFSETQ. In DNA form, the CDR3 reads TGCGCCAGCAGCTTGGGAGCGGGAAATTACGAGCAGTACTTC. Protein: CASSLGAGNYEQYF.

J is TRBJ2-5 and V is TRBV18; D may be TRBD2 (5 bases). Trimming pared 6 bases from V and 4 bases from J, leaving 12 bases between. Germline V CDR1 and CDR2: KGHSH, LQKENI. The CDR3 runs 13 residues. CDR3 loop: CASSGPSGETQYF. In nucleotides, the CDR3 is TGTGCCAGCTCCGGGCCCAGCGGAGAGACCCAGTACTTC.

The rearrangement uses TRBV28 and TRBJ2-7; TRBD1 matches at 7 bases. Per the germline V gene, CDR1 is MDHEN and CDR2 is SYDVKM. This CDR3 is built from 13 residues. Unmatched junction bases numbered 7, after V lost 8 bases and J lost 3 bases. DNA of the CDR3: TGTGCCAGCCGAAAAGGACAGGTCTACGAGCAGTACTTC. This sequence encodes CASRKGQVYEQYF.

The chain is built from TRBV11-2 and TRBJ2-5; 7 nucleotides agree with TRBD1. Germline V gene sequence: CDR1 SGHAT, CDR2 FQNNGV. The trim removed 5 bases at V and 5 bases at J, leaving 8 bases unmatched. The CDR3 sequence is 14 residues long. DNA of the CDR3: TGTGCCAGCAGCCAAAACAGGGGTTGGGAGACCCAGTACTTC. Its translation is CASSQNRGWETQYF.

This clone was seen only once. The V gene is TRBV19, the J gene TRBJ1-5; D is perhaps TRBD1 (6 bases). Trimming cost V 7 bases and J 2 bases, with 15 bases left between them. Germline V CDR1 and CDR2: LNHDA, SQIVND (reference sequence). The CDR3 consists of 15 residues. Here the CDR3 reads CASIDHRDGNQPQHF. The CDR3 DNA follows: TGTGCCAGTATAGACCACAGGGATGGCAATCAGCCCCAGCATTTT.

This clone was counted between two and nine times. The chain couples TRBV5-1 to TRBJ1-2; 8 positions agree with TRBD1. Trimming removed 4 bases from V and 7 bases from J; junction bases left unmatched: 9. The CDR3 spans 14 residues. CDR1 and CDR2 (germline): SGHRS, YFSETQ. CDR3 bases: TGCGCCAGCAGCCCCGGACAGGGAGGGGGTGGCTACACCTTC. Its protein is CASSPGQGGGGYTF.

The CDR3 spells CASSAWTSGEQFF. CDR3 DNA sequence: TGTGCCAGCAGCGCTTGGACTAGCGGTGAGCAGTTCTTC. This chain joins TRBV9 and TRBJ2-1, with TRBD2 matching over 10 bases. Germline trimming cut 3 bases from V and 9 bases from J; bases unmatched to any gene: 3. The V gene's germline CDR1 is SGDLS and CDR2 YYNGEE. This CDR3 contains 13 residues.

This chain connects TRBV6-2 or TRBV6-3 to TRBJ1-5; 7 bases map to TRBD1. Per the germline V gene, CDR1 is MNHEY and CDR2 is SVGEGT. The V and J ends lost 2 bases and 5 bases, in that order; junction bases with no gene match: 3. The CDR3 loop spans 14 amino acids. The CDR3 region has the DNA TGTGCCAGCAGTTACACGAGGGGGCATCAGCCCCAGCATTTT. Amino acids: CASSYTRGHQPQHF.

This chain uses TRBV6-5 with TRBJ1-1, with D tentatively TRBD1 (6 bases). The germline gives CDR1 MNHEY, CDR2 SVGAGI. This CDR3 comprises 15 residues. Trimming left V 2 bases short and J 3 bases short, with 13 bases between. For the CDR3, the DNA is TGTGCCAGCAGTTACAGTTTGAAGGGGGACACTGAAGCTTTCTTT. This codes for CASSYSLKGDTEAFF.

This chain's CDR3 is CASSPRTGDTEAFF. CDR3 coding DNA: TGTGCCAGCAGTCCACGGACAGGGGACACTGAAGCTTTCTTT. The chain recombines TRBV7-9 with TRBJ1-1; 9 positions match TRBD1. The trim removed 6 bases at V and 3 bases at J, leaving 5 bases unmatched. The CDR3 extends over 14 amino acids. Germline CDR1 and CDR2: SEHNR and FQNEAQ (reference sequence).